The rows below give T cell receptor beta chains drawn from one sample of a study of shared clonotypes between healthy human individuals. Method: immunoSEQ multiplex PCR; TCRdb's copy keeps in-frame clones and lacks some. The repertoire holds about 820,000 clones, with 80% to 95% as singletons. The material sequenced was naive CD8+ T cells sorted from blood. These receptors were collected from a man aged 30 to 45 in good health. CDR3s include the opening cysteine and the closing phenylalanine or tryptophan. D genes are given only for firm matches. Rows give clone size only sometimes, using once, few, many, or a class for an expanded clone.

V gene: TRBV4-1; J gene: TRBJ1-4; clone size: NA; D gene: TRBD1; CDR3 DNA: TGCGCCAGCAGCCTTCGGACAGGGGGGACTAATGAAAAACTGTTTTTT; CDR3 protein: CASSLRTGGTNEKLFF
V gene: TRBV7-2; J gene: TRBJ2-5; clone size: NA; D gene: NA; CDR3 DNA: TGTGCCAGCAGCTTTCTTGGGGGCCCAGAGACCCAGTACTTC; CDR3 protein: CASSFLGGPETQYF
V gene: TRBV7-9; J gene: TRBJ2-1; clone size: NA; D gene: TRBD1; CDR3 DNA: TGTGCCAGCAGCTCTTCAGATCGGGGACAGGGTCTGACTGAGCAGTTCTTC; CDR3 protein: CASSSSDRGQGLTEQFF
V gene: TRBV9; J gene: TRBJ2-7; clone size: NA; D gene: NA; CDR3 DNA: TGTGCCAGCGCTCCGACCGCCGGGTTCTCCTACGAGCAGTACTTC; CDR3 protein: CASAPTAGFSYEQYF
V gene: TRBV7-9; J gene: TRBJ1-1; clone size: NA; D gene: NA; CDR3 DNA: TGTGCCAGCAGCTCCAGTACTGAAGCTTTCTTT; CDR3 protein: CASSSSTEAFF
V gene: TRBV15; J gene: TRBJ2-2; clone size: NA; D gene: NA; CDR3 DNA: TGTGCCACCAGTAACATGCAGAACACCGGGGAGCTGTTTTTT; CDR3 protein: CATSNMQNTGELFF
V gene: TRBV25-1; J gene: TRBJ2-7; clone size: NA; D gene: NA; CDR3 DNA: TGTGCCAGCAGAGGAGACACATACGAGCAGTACTTC; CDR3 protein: CASRGDTYEQYF
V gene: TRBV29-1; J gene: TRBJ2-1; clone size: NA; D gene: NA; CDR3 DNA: TGCAGCGTTGAACTACAGTACAATGAGCAGTTCTTC; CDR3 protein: CSVELQYNEQFF
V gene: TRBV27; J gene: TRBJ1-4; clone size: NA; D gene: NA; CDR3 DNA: TGTGCCAGCAGGACAACTAATGAAAAACTGTTTTTT; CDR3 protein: CASRTTNEKLFF
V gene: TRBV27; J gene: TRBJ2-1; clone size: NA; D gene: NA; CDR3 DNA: TGTGCCAGCAGTTTAAAGGGGAAGGAGTTCTTC; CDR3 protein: CASSLKGKEFF
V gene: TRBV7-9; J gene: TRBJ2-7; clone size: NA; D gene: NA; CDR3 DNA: TGTGCCAGCACTCCACGTGGGACAACCTACGAGCAGTACTTC; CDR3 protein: CASTPRGTTYEQYF
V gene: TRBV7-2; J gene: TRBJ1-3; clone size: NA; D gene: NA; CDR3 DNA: TGTGCCAGCAGCTTAGCTGGAAACACCATATATTTT; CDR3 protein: CASSLAGNTIYF
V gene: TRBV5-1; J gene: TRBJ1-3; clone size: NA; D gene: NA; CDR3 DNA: TGCGCCAGCAGCCCTATTCCCTCTGGAAACACCATATATTTT; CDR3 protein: CASSPIPSGNTIYF
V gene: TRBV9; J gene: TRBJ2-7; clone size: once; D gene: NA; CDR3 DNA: TGTGCCAGCAGCGTCTCCGGGACGGGGTACGAGCAGTACTTC; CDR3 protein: CASSVSGTGYEQYF
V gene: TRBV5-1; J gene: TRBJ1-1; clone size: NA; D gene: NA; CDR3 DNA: TGCGCCAGCAGCTTGTCCAGGGTCAACACTGAAGCTTTCTTT; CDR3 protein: CASSLSRVNTEAFF
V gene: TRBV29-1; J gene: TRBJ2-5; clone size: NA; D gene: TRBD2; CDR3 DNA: TGCAGCGTTTTAGCGGGAGGGCCCTTAGAGACCCAGTACTTC; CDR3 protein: CSVLAGGPLETQYF
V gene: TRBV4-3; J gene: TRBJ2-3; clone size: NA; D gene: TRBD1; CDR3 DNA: TGCGCCAGCAGCCTCCAGGGTAGGGGGCCGGATACGCAGTATTTT; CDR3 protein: CASSLQGRGPDTQYF
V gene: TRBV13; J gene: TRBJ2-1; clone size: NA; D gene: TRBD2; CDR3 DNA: TGTGCCAGCAGCCCAGAGGGACTAGCGGGCAACAATGAGCAGTTCTTC; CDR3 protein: CASSPEGLAGNNEQFF
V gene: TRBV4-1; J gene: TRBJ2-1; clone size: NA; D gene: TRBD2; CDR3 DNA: TGCGCCAGCAGCCAAGCTAGCGGAGGCTACAATGAGCAGTTCTTC; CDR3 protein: CASSQASGGYNEQFF
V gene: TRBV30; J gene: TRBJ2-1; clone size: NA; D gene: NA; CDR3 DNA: TGTGGGGGCGATAGCTCCTACAATGAGCAGTTCTTC; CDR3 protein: CGGDSSYNEQFF
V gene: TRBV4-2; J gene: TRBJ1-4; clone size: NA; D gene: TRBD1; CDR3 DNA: TGTGCCAGCAGGGCACGGGTCCAGACAGGGGCTAATGAAAAACTGTTTTTT; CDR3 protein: CASRARVQTGANEKLFF
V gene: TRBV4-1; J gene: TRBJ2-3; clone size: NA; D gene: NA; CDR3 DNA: TGCGCCAGCAGCATTGAACCTGGAGATACGCAGTATTTT; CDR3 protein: CASSIEPGDTQYF
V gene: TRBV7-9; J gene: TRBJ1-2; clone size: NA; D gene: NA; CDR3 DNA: TGTGCCAGCAGCTTAGATGGGACGGACTATGGCTACACCTTC; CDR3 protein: CASSLDGTDYGYTF
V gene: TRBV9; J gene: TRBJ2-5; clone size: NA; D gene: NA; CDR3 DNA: TGTGCCAGCAGCCCAGGACAGCTTCAAGAGACCCAGTACTTC; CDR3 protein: CASSPGQLQETQYF
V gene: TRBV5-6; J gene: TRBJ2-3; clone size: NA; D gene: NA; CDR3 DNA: TGTGCCAGCAGCTTTGGGACCCTCGAAGATACGCAGTATTTT; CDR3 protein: CASSFGTLEDTQYF
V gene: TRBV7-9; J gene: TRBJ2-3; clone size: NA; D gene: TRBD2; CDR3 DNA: TGTGCCAGCAGCTTCGCGGGAGGTGTGGGCACAGATACGCAGTATTTT; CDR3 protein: CASSFAGGVGTDTQYF
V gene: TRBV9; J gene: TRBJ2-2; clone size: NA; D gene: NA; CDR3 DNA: TGTGCCAGCAGAAAGAACACCGGGGAGCTGTTTTTT; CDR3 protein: CASRKNTGELFF
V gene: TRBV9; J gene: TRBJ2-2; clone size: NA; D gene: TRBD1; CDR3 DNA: TGTGCCAGCAGCGGTGGGACAGGGTACACCGGGGAGCTGTTTTTT; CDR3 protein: CASSGGTGYTGELFF
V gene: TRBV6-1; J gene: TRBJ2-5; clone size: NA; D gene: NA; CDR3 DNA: TGTGCCAGCAGTGAACTCAGGGGGGCACAAGAGACCCAGTACTTC; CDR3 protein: CASSELRGAQETQYF
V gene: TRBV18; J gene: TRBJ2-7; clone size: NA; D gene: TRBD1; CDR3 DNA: TGTGCCAGCTCACGGGACAGCGCTTACGAGCAGTACTTC; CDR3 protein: CASSRDSAYEQYF
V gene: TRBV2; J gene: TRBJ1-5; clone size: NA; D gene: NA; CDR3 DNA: TGTGCCAGCAGTGACAGGGAAGGCAATCAGCCCCAGCATTTT; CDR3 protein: CASSDREGNQPQHF
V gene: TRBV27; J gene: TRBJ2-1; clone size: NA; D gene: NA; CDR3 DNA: TGTGCCAGCAGTTTATTAACCCCCGGACGGCTAAGGTCCTACAATGAGCAGTTCTTC; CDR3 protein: CASSLLTPGRLRSYNEQFF
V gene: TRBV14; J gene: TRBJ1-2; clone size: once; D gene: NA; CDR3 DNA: TGTGCCAGCAGCCAAGGCGCTGTATACACCTTC; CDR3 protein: CASSQGAVYTF
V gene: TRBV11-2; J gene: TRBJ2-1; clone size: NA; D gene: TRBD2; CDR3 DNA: TGTGCCAGCAGAGAGACTAGCGGGAGGGCCGGTAACGATGAGCAGTTCTTC; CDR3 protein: CASRETSGRAGNDEQFF
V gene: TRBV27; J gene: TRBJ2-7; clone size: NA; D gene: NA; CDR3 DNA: TGTGCCAGCAGTTCCAATCCAGGGAGCTACGAGCAGTACTTC; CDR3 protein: CASSSNPGSYEQYF
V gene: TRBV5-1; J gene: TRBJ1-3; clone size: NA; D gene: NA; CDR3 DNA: TGCGCCAGCAGCTCCTCAATGACGGCCACTGGAAACACCATATATTTT; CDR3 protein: CASSSSMTATGNTIYF
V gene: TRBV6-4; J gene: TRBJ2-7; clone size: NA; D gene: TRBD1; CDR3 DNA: TGTGCCAGCAGTGACTCGAGGACAGGGGAACCCTCCTACGAGCAGTACTTC; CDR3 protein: CASSDSRTGEPSYEQYF
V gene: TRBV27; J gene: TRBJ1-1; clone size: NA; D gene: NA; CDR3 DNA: TGTGCCAGCAGTTTCCAGGGGCGGCCTCTCGAGAACACTGAAGCTTTCTTT; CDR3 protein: CASSFQGRPLENTEAFF
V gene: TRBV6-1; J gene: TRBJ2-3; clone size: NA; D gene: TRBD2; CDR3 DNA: TGTGCCAGCAGTGAAAGGGCGGGGGGCACAGATACGCAGTATTTT; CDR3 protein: CASSERAGGTDTQYF
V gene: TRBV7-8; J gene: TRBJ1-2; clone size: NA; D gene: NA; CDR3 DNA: TGTGCCAGCAGCCTCCTGGGGCAGACAGTCTATGGCTACACCTTC; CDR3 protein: CASSLLGQTVYGYTF